The rows below give T cell receptor beta chains drawn from one sample of a study of blood T cell repertoires in COVID-19. Here immunoSEQ multiplex PCR was the method, and the copy in TCRdb shows in-frame clones only, minus some. The sample comprises approximately 300,000 clones, roughly 90% of which are singletons, and roughly 6.5% rests with the top ten. Sequencing input: peripheral blood. Source of these receptors: a man between 18 and 35 years old who had recovered from COVID-19. Both conserved end residues are part of each CDR3. The D gene is left open where the match is weak. Not all rows give a size; the values are once, few, many and, for expanded clones, a class.

d_call,clone_size,j_call,cdr3_length,v_call,cdr3_nt,cdr3_aa
TRBD2,.,TRBJ2-3,16,TRBV9,TGTGCCAGCAGCGAGGGGGGACTAGCAGTTGCAGATACGCAGTATTTT,CASSEGGLAVADTQYF
.,.,TRBJ2-5,14,TRBV6-5,TGTGCCAGCAGTTCCCAGGAGGTTGGAGAGACCCAGTACTTC,CASSSQEVGETQYF
.,.,TRBJ1-2,13,TRBV6-5,TGTGCCAGCAGTTACTCGGGGGCCTGGGGCTACACCTTC,CASSYSGAWGYTF
TRBD1,.,TRBJ2-5,16,TRBV11-3,TGTGCCAGCAGCTCACCCACCGGGACAGACGAAGAGACCCAGTACTTC,CASSSPTGTDEETQYF
TRBD1,.,TRBJ2-5,13,TRBV29-1,TGCAGCGGGGGGACAGGGGGATTAGAGACCCAGTACTTC,CSGGTGGLETQYF
.,once,TRBJ2-7,15,TRBV13,TGTGCCAGCAGCTTAGTGAGACAACCAGGCTACGAGCAGTACTTC,CASSLVRQPGYEQYF
TRBD1,.,TRBJ1-2,12,TRBV2,TGTGCCAGCAGTGGGACAGGTCTTGGCTACACCTTC,CASSGTGLGYTF
.,.,TRBJ1-5,14,TRBV19,TGTGCCAGTATCCGCGGTAACAGCAATCAGCCCCAGCATTTT,CASIRGNSNQPQHF
TRBD2,once,TRBJ2-7,14,TRBV10-3,TGTGCCATCAGAGCCCTAGCGGGAGATAACGAGCAGTACTTC,CAIRALAGDNEQYF
TRBD1,once,TRBJ1-1,12,TRBV29-1,TGCAGCGTTGGAACAGGGGACACTGAAGCTTTCTTT,CSVGTGDTEAFF
.,.,TRBJ1-3,13,TRBV18,TGTGCCAGCTCTCCCGACAGAGGAAACACCATATATTTT,CASSPDRGNTIYF
.,.,TRBJ1-1,14,TRBV19,TGTGCCAGTAGTATAGAGAGGTATCATCCTGAAGCTTTCTTT,CASSIERYHPEAFF